These 25 T cell receptor beta chains came from one sample sequenced in a study of human T cells and chemical hapten exposure. TCRdb passed the RACE reads through MiXCR, listing each CDR3 protein once. Among more than 150,000 distinct CDR3 sequences, 20% to 25% were seen once, and the ten largest hold 2% to 2.5%. Time point in this sample: patch test 3, about 24 weeks after DPC sensitization. The treatment was: therapeutic diphenylcyclopropenone sensitization with weekly scalp DPC. The specimen comprised whole blood, sampled in connection with sensitization to the hapten diphenylcyclopropenone (DPC). These receptors all stem from a woman aged 40 to 50 with alopecia areata. Some clones in this sample may be carry-over from other donors' samples.

This clonotype was counted between two and nine times. The V call is TRBV20-1, the J call TRBJ2-1; D unclear. There are 15 residues in the CDR3. V lost 2 bases to trimming and J lost 3 bases, with 14 bases between them. Germline assignment: CDR1 DFQATT and CDR2 SNEGSKA (reference sequence). The CDR3 is CSARKFAPNYNEQFF. CDR3 DNA: TGCAGTGCTAGAAAGTTCGCGCCCAACTACAATGAGCAGTTCTTC.

This clonotype was seen a handful of times. The V gene is TRBV7-3, the J gene TRBJ1-1; 8 positions match TRBD1. The CDR3 sequence is 14 residues long. Germline assignment: CDR1 SGHTA and CDR2 FQGTGA. J gave up 2 bases and V 5 bases, and 4 bases lay outside the gene matches. Written as DNA, the CDR3 is TGTGCCAGCAGCGTGACAGGGGTAAACACTGAAGCTTTCTTT. This encodes CASSVTGVNTEAFF.

This clonotype showed up just a few times. The CDR3 is CASGTGPYNEQFF. The CDR3 DNA reads as TGTGCCAGCGGAACTGGGCCTTACAATGAGCAGTTCTTC. V and J are TRBV6-2 or TRBV6-3 and TRBJ2-1, with unresolved D. CDR1 is MNHEY and CDR2 is SVGEGT in the germline V gene. V was pared by 8 bases and J by 4 bases, with 12 bases between. The CDR3 length is 13 residues.

The V gene is TRBV12-3 or TRBV12-4, the J gene TRBJ2-3; possibly TRBD1 or TRBD2 for D (5 bases each). The CDR3 has 15 amino acids. V lost 6 bases and J lost 4, with 17 bases in between. CDR3 sequence reads: CASRLDSRGADTQYF. In DNA form, the CDR3 reads TGTGCCAGCAGGCTCGACTCCCGGGGCGCAGATACGCAGTATTTT.

V is TRBV24-1 and J is TRBJ2-3; D is undetermined. Germline V lookup: CDR1 KGHDR, CDR2 SFDVKD. This CDR3 has 14 amino acids. The V end was cut by 3 bases, the J end by 1 base, with 7 bases between. The chain's CDR3 is CATSDPGGTDTQYF. In nucleotides, the CDR3 is TGTGCCACCAGTGATCCCGGAGGCACAGATACGCAGTATTTT.

In its sample, this clonotype was seen once. V usage is TRBV5-1 and J usage is TRBJ2-1; D gene uncertain. V lost 1 base and J 0 bases, leaving 8 bases between the germline ends. Germline V CDR1 and CDR2: SGHRS, YFSETQ. CDR3 length equals 15 residues. The CDR3 DNA reads as TGCGCCAGCAGCTTGAGTCAGGTCTCCTACAATGAGCAGTTCTTC. It specifies CASSLSQVSYNEQFF.

The chain has TRBV9 and TRBJ2-3; 12 positions match TRBD2. The V and J ends lost 3 bases and 2 bases, in that order; junction bases with no gene match: 1. Germline CDR1 is SGDLS and CDR2 is YYNGEE. CDR3 length: 15 residues. The CDR3 loop is CASSGTSGITDTQYF. CDR3 DNA: TGTGCCAGCAGCGGGACTAGCGGGATCACAGATACGCAGTATTTT.

The genes are TRBV10-3 and TRBJ2-3, with 8 nucleotides matching TRBD2. Germline loops: CDR1 ENHRY, CDR2 SYGVKD. The CDR3 is 13 residues long. V shed 7 bases, J shed 5 bases, and the junction held 5 bases outside the gene matches. CDR3 DNA sequence: TGTGCCATCACGAAGCGGGAGATAGATACGCAGTATTTT. This translates into CAITKREIDTQYF.

A few counts support this clonotype. This chain links TRBV5-1 with TRBJ2-3, with TRBD1 matching 12 bases. CDR3 length: 15 amino acids. Germline trimming cut 4 bases from V and 5 bases from J; bases unmatched to any gene: 5. Per germline, CDR1 SGHRS and CDR2 YFSETQ. The CDR3 region is CASSPGTGGRDTQYF. The CDR3 DNA follows: TGCGCCAGCAGCCCCGGGACAGGGGGCAGAGATACGCAGTATTTT.

CDR3 region: CASSLALLGRADTQYF. Written as DNA, the CDR3 is TGTGCCAGCAGCTTAGCGTTATTGGGACGGGCAGATACGCAGTATTTT. The rearrangement links TRBV11-1 to TRBJ2-3; either TRBD1 or TRBD2 may fit D (5 bases each). The CDR3 consists of 16 residues. CDR1 and CDR2 (germline): SGHAT, FQDESV (reference sequence). V dropped 0 bases and J dropped 4 bases, with 14 bases sitting between them.

The chain has TRBV12-3 or TRBV12-4 and TRBJ2-7; D may be TRBD1 (5 bases). V was shortened by 3 bases and J by 3 bases, with 9 bases between the two germline ends. The CDR3 has 13 residues. CDR3 protein: CASSFRQHYEQYF. In DNA, the CDR3 is TGTGCCAGCAGTTTCAGACAGCACTACGAGCAGTACTTC.

Only a few counts were recorded for this clonotype. V gene TRBV28 combines with J gene TRBJ2-7; the D gene could be TRBD1 or TRBD2 (5 bases each). The CDR3 is 14 amino acids. CDR1 is MDHEN and CDR2 is SYDVKM in the germline V gene. V dropped 1 base and J dropped 8 bases, with 15 bases sitting between them. The CDR3 bases are TGTGCCAGCAGTTTATCGGGACCCTTATCTCAGCAGTACTTC. Its translation: CASSLSGPLSQQYF.

A few counts support this clonotype. The rearrangement links TRBV6-1 to TRBJ1-6; 8 bases fit TRBD1. After removal of 7 bases from V and 10 bases from J, the junction contained 12 bases not matched to a gene. CDR1 and CDR2 (germline): MNHNS, SASEGT. CDR3 length: 15 amino acids. CDR3 sequence (DNA): TGTGCCAGCATCTACCAGGGGGCAGGGAGCTCACCCCTCCACTTT. As protein: CASIYQGAGSSPLHF.

The rearrangement links TRBV20-1 to TRBJ2-7; D remains unclear. Per germline, CDR1 DFQATT and CDR2 SNEGSKA (reference sequence). The CDR3 is 14 amino acids. Trimming stripped 0 bases from V and 2 bases from J, with 11 bases between. The CDR3 reads CSARDLGRTYEQYF. CDR3 coding DNA: TGCAGTGCTAGAGACCTTGGCCGAACCTACGAGCAGTACTTC.

This clonotype was seen many times. The V call is TRBV5-5, the J call TRBJ1-2; 7 nucleotides match TRBD1. There are 13 residues in the CDR3. Per germline, CDR1 SGHKS and CDR2 YYEKEE (reference sequence). V shed 2 bases, J shed 8 bases, and the junction held 6 bases outside the gene matches. CDR3 region: CASSFVTGSGYTF. CDR3 DNA sequence: TGTGCCAGCAGCTTCGTGACAGGGTCCGGCTACACCTTC.

This clonotype was seen repeatedly, ten times or more. The CDR3 here is CASSQGTWTSGRENTGELFF. The DNA for the CDR3 is TGTGCCAGCAGCCAAGGGACCTGGACTAGCGGGAGAGAGAACACCGGGGAGCTGTTTTTT. The gene calls are TRBV14 and TRBJ2-2; 13 nucleotides match TRBD2. The CDR3 length is 20 residues. Germline V lookup: CDR1 SGHDN, CDR2 FVKESK. Trimming at V came to 1 base and at J to 1 base, leaving 9 bases not matched to a gene. Complete variable domain (other parts from reference TRBV14 and TRBJ2-2): EAGVTQFPSHSVIEKGQTVTLRCDPISGHDNLYWYRRVMGKEIKFLLHFVKESKQDESGMPNNRFLAERTGGTYSTLKVQPAELEDSGVYFCASSQGTWTSGRENTGELFFGEGSRLTVL.

The V and J genes are TRBV29-1 and TRBJ1-2, with 8 bases identical to TRBD1. The CDR3 consists of 13 residues. V trimming: 3 bases; J trimming: 7 bases; junction bases outside the gene matches: 7. Germline CDR1 SQVTM, CDR2 ANQGSEA. The CDR3 region has the DNA TGCAGCGTTGATGGGCAGGGGGCGCGTGGCTACACCTTC. It translates to CSVDGQGARGYTF.

This clonotype was observed a handful of times. V usage is TRBV4-1 and J usage is TRBJ1-2, with a possible D match to TRBD1 (6 bases). The germline V gene has CDR1 MGHRA and CDR2 YSYEKL. CDR3 length equals 17 residues. V was trimmed by 0 bases and J by 3 bases, leaving 17 bases between them. The CDR3 sequence is CASSQDEILTGDYGYTF. In nucleotides, the CDR3 is TGCGCCAGCAGCCAAGATGAAATCCTGACAGGAGACTATGGCTACACCTTC.

This clonotype turned up a few times. The rearrangement joins TRBV7-8 to TRBJ2-5; D is ambiguous. The ends were cut back, 2 bases at V and 2 bases at J, with 6 bases in the middle. The CDR3 extends over 13 amino acids. Germline CDR1 and CDR2: SGHVS and FQNEAQ. CDR3 sequence (DNA): TGTGCCAGCAGCTTATCGGATCAAGAGACCCAGTACTTC. Its translation: CASSLSDQETQYF.

The rearrangement links TRBV15 to TRBJ2-1, with D possibly being TRBD1 (5 bases). The CDR3 has 14 residues. The V end lost 5 bases, the J end lost 13 bases, and 21 bases lay between the germline ends. Per the germline V gene, CDR1 is LNHNV and CDR2 is YYDKDF (reference sequence). CDR3 residues: CATSPEDKWGSQFF. In DNA, the CDR3 is TGTGCCACCAGCCCAGAGGACAAGTGGGGTTCTCAGTTCTTC.

This clonotype appeared a few times. The V call is TRBV27, the J call TRBJ2-7; TRBD2 is a possible D gene (5 bases). Germline CDR1 reads MNHEY; CDR2 reads SMNVEV (reference sequence). The CDR3 runs 15 residues. The V gene lost 5 bases and the J gene lost 2 bases, with 16 bases spanning the gap. For the CDR3, the DNA is TGTGCCAGCAGTAAAGGACTGGGCACCGCCTACGAGCAGTACTTC. Its protein product is CASSKGLGTAYEQYF.

This sequence joins TRBV28 and TRBJ1-2; D is uncertain. Trimming stripped 7 bases from V and 5 bases from J, with 23 bases between. This CDR3 contains 16 residues. Germline V lookup: CDR1 MDHEN, CDR2 SYDVKM. The CDR3 region is CASNSPGLEYGYGYTF. Here the CDR3 DNA reads TGTGCCAGCAACTCCCCCGGCCTTGAGTATGGATATGGCTACACCTTC.

This clonotype was detected only a few times. The CDR3 DNA follows: TGCAGCGTAGAGGACACAAACACCGGGGAGCTGTTTTTT. It yields the protein CSVEDTNTGELFF. V is TRBV29-1 and J is TRBJ2-2; TRBD1 might be the D (5 bases). The CDR3 covers 13 residues. Germline values: CDR1 SQVTM, CDR2 ANQGSEA. Trimming took off 6 bases at V and 2 bases at J, with 10 bases between the two ends.

This rearrangement joins TRBV5-1 to TRBJ2-1; 10 bases align to TRBD1. CDR3 length: 16 residues. CDR1 is SGHRS and CDR2 is YFSETQ in the germline V gene. J lost 9 bases, V lost 4 bases, and 13 bases had no gene match. CDR3 protein: CASSIPPGQGYGEQFF. DNA of the CDR3: TGCGCCAGCAGCATCCCGCCGGGACAGGGGTACGGTGAGCAGTTCTTC.

This clonotype was picked up a small number of times. The J gene is TRBJ1-1, the V gene TRBV29-1; D perhaps matches TRBD1 (5 bases). The germline V gene has CDR1 SQVTM and CDR2 ANQGSEA. The CDR3 runs 14 residues. Trimming shortened V by 2 bases and J by 4 bases, and 14 bases separated the two germline ends. The CDR3 spells CSVERVRAGTEAFF. The CDR3 DNA sequence: TGCAGCGTTGAACGCGTCAGGGCAGGCACTGAAGCTTTCTTT.